What follows describes a single T cell receptor (beta chain). Its antigen is not identified. The record originates from a study of T cells in Graves' hyperthyroidism and ophthalmopathy. The study's findings and limits: Blood shared most expanded thyroid clonotypes above 0.001.

Amplification targeted TCR beta CDR3 regions from RNA transcripts. First-round RT-PCR targeting the TCR CDR3 was performed with the HTBI primer set. Each CDR3 protein is one row after TCRdb ran MiXCR on the multiplex PCR reads. The top ten hold roughly 35% of the sample, which has around 340,000 distinct CDR3 sequences, roughly 15% seen once. The specimen was blood. The clonotype was recovered from a woman aged 25 to 45 with Graves' hyperthyroidism that later progressed to Graves' ophthalmopathy.

The chain's CDR3 is CASSFTNQGVDTGELFF. The CDR3 coding sequence is TGTGCCAGCAGTTTTACCAATCAGGGTGTTGACACCGGGGAGCTGTTTTTT. V gene TRBV6-4 combines with J gene TRBJ2-2; tentative D call: TRBD1 (5 bases). The CDR3 consists of 17 residues. V shed 5 bases and J shed 3 bases, with 19 bases lying between them. From germline, CDR1 is MRHNA and CDR2 SNTAGT.